These 5 T cell receptor beta chains were all obtained from the same sample, sequenced in a study of response to subunit inactivated influenza vaccine. Via MiXCR, TCRdb re-called the RT-PCR reads, giving one row per CDR3 protein. The table includes over 450,000 distinct CDR3 sequences, under 15% detected once. The sample consisted of PBMCs from blood, taken roughly 6 weeks after vaccination. The receptors here all came from a man between 50 and 59 years old who received an inactivated influenza vaccine.

This clonotype was found a few times. The V and J genes are TRBV29-1 and TRBJ2-1; D is possibly TRBD2 (6 bases). Germline V CDR1 and CDR2: SQVTM, ANQGSEA. This CDR3 comprises 18 residues. The ends were cut back, 7 bases at V and 0 bases at J, with 25 bases in the middle. The CDR3 coding sequence is TGCAGCGGCCGGGGGACTGACTCCTCTTTTAGCTCCTACAATGAGCAGTTCTTC. It specifies CSGRGTDSSFSSYNEQFF.

In this sample, this clonotype turned up many times. This chain joins TRBV12-3 or TRBV12-4 and TRBJ2-5; 7 bases map to TRBD2. This CDR3 comprises 14 residues. The V and J ends lost 3 bases and 7 bases, in that order; junction bases with no gene match: 8. CDR3 in amino acids: CASSLASGRGTQYF. The CDR3 region has the DNA TGTGCCAGCAGTTTGGCTAGCGGTAGGGGGACCCAGTACTTC.

The chain combines TRBV20-1 with TRBJ2-3, with D maybe TRBD2 (7 bases). Trimming stripped 5 bases from V and 10 bases from J, with 16 bases between. Germline CDR1 reads DFQATT; CDR2 reads SNEGSKA (reference sequence). The CDR3 is 12 residues long. The CDR3 loop is CSAGGGGRAQYF. The CDR3 nucleotides read TGCAGTGCTGGGGGCGGGGGCCGGGCGCAGTATTTT.

The rearrangement links TRBV10-3 to TRBJ2-6; no clear D. CDR1 is ENHRY and CDR2 is SYGVKD in the germline V gene. The CDR3 is 17 residues long. Deletions cut 3 bases from V and 0 bases from J, with 12 bases between. The CDR3 nucleotides read TGTGCCATCAGTGATCTCACAGCGAGCTCTGGGGCCAACGTCCTGACTTTC. It translates to CAISDLTASSGANVLTF.

The genes are TRBV7-2 and TRBJ2-7; a possible D gene is TRBD1 (5 bases). The CDR3 length is 13 residues. Trimming removed 6 bases at V and 2 bases at J, with 11 bases between. Germline CDR1 SGHTA, CDR2 FQGNSA. The chain's CDR3 is CASRDDSPYEQYF. The CDR3 DNA reads TGTGCCAGCAGAGACGACAGCCCCTACGAGCAGTACTTC.